In its sample, the clone carrying this T cell receptor beta chain was seen many times. Germline trimming cut 2 bases from V and 6 bases from J; bases unmatched to any gene: 7. Per germline, CDR1 MNHEY and CDR2 SVGEGT. CDR3 size: 16 residues. These data belong to a study of Ad26.COV2.S vaccination and SARS-CoV-2 variants. Study context: Enrolled in COV1001, the donor was in the Ad26.COV2.S trial arm, which received the vaccine. Participants got Ad26.COV2.S intramuscularly, once or twice 56 days apart.

The treatment is: roughly 18 received Ad26.COV2.S at low or high dose, single or two shots; 5 received placebo; per-sample allocation not given. The investigators took samples on day 63 after the first vaccine or placebo injection. Within Boston, the person who donated was an adult of 18-55 years. Its platform was an Ad26 vector, and its expressed antigen was Wuhan-strain SARS-CoV-2 spike. Data came from immunoSEQ multiplex PCR; TCRdb stores just in-frame clones and leaves some out. The table shows some 340,000 clones, with around 84% occurring only once. Material: peripheral blood, obtained in a trial of Ad26.COV2.S vaccine versus placebo. The origin of this receptor is a person aged 18-60 years who received the Ad26.COV2.S COVID-19 vaccine or a placebo. The chain couples TRBV6-2 or TRBV6-3 to TRBJ1-2; 12 nucleotides match TRBD1. The CDR3 DNA reads as TGTGCCAGCAGTTACGGGACAGGGGGCGCGTGGGATGGCTACACCTTC. It specifies CASSYGTGGAWDGYTF.